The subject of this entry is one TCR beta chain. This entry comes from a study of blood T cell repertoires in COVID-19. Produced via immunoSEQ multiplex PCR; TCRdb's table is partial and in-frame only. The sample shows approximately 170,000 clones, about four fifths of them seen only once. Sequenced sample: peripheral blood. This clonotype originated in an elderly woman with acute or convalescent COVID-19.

This CDR3 is CASNGGWAGNTIYF. CDR3 coding DNA: TGTGCCAGCAACGGGGGTTGGGCTGGAAACACCATATATTTT. The rearrangement links TRBV6-5 to TRBJ1-3; D is possibly TRBD1 (5 bases). Trimming pared 7 bases from V and 2 bases from J, leaving 12 bases between. In germline, CDR1 is MNHEY, CDR2 SVGAGI. This CDR3 comprises 14 residues.